The text below deals with one T cell receptor beta chain. Sample treatment: 15 to 20 received Ad26.COV2.S at low or high dose, single or two shots; several received placebo; per-sample allocation not given. Specimens were obtained on day 63 following the first vaccine or placebo injection. The CDR3 covers 15 residues. J lost 7 bases, V lost 4 bases, and 8 bases had no gene match. Germline V CDR1 and CDR2: SGHTA, FQGNSA. The data originate from a study of Ad26.COV2.S vaccination and SARS-CoV-2 variants. TCRdb keeps only in-frame clones here, not all; method: immunoSEQ multiplex PCR. The data contain hundreds of thousands of clones, 89% of them seen just once; the ten biggest clones take up approximately 1.5%.

The sample was peripheral blood, taken in a trial of Ad26.COV2.S vaccine versus placebo. The chain uses TRBV7-2 and TRBJ2-1, with TRBD1 identical over 9 bases. This clonotype was sampled from a person aged 18-65 years who received the Ad26.COV2.S COVID-19 vaccine or a placebo. In DNA, the CDR3 is TGTGCCAGCAGCTACCGGACAGGGGTGAGAAATGAGCAGTTCTTC. Translation gives CASSYRTGVRNEQFF.